This TCR beta chain stems from a study of T cell clusters in autoimmune cytopenias. Regarding the study as a whole: Comparing secondary cytopenia with chronic lymphocytic leukemia showed no cluster-lack signature, apparently masked by lymphoma repertoire.

A word on this clonotype: The antigen remains undetermined.

Germline assignment: CDR1 ENHRY and CDR2 SYGVKD. There are 16 residues in the CDR3. Some 38,000 genome equivalents of blood DNA were amplified for TRB. TRB was amplified by touch-down multiplex PCR, primer pools A and B combined. Reanalyzing the multiplex PCR reads, TCRdb keeps one entry per CDR3 protein, without DNA. The sample includes roughly 5,100 distinct CDR3 sequences. J is TRBJ1-4 and V is TRBV10-3; TCRdb reports TRBD1, a call that lacks DNA to check it against. The sequence was obtained from a human donor with an autoimmune cytopenia or autoimmune hepatitis (not recorded which). Specimen: peripheral blood. The CDR3 sequence is CAISNNDRGHNEKLFF.